The clone carrying this TCR beta chain was observed a handful of times. Expressed TCRB transcripts got sequenced, as all isolated RNA was reverse transcribed. Clones were read by immunoSEQ multiplex PCR, and TCRdb kept only the in-frame ones, dropping some. The sample lists 400,000 to 600,000 clones, roughly 31% occurring once. These data belong to a study of beta chain features in type 1 diabetes. CDR1 SGHTA and CDR2 FQGTGA come from the germline V gene. The CDR3 runs 15 residues. After removal of 5 bases from V and 0 bases from J, the junction contained 5 bases not matched to a gene. The receptor's source is a man between 18 and 35 years old in good health. The chain couples TRBV7-3 to TRBJ2-3; 7 positions agree with TRBD1. The specimen was naive CD4+ T cells from blood. The CDR3 loop is CASSPTGVSTDTQYF. CDR3 bases: TGTGCCAGCAGCCCCACAGGGGTTAGCACAGATACGCAGTATTTT.